This T cell receptor (beta chain) was identified in a study of PD-L1 blockade in urothelial cancer. Turning to the study itself: T cells were recovered from blood samples at a median of approximately 150,000.

There are 18 residues in the CDR3. V was pared by 8 bases and J by 2 bases, with 13 bases of the junction left unmatched. Germline-derived CDR1 and CDR2 are SNHLY and FYNNEI. Generated by immunoSEQ multiplex PCR, the TCRdb table keeps only in-frame clones and is missing some. The sample holds about 120,000 clones; roughly 86% are singletons and the top ten take roughly 2.3%. The sample's time point: peripheral blood 6 weeks after treatment start. The chain links TRBV2 to TRBJ2-3, with 13 bases identical to TRBD2. This TCR came from a middle-aged man with urothelial cancer. The input for sequencing was PBMCs, taken around atezolizumab (anti-PD-L1) treatment. DNA for the CDR3: TGTGCCAGCGGGGGGGGCCCGGGACTAGCGGGATTCACAGATACGCAGTATTTT. This gives the protein CASGGGPGLAGFTDTQYF.